A single sample gave rise to the 22 T cell receptor beta chains below, sequenced in a study of somatic mutations in cytotoxic T cells in rheumatoid arthritis. Generated by immunoSEQ multiplex PCR, the TCRdb table keeps only in-frame clones and is missing some. The sample holds 9,000 to 13,000 clones; around 79% are singletons and the top ten take roughly 35%. Sequencing was carried out using CD8+ T cells sorted from blood. The source is an adult with rheumatoid arthritis.

The chain joins TRBV29-1 to TRBJ1-1, with D perhaps matching TRBD1 (5 bases). Germline loops: CDR1 SQVTM, CDR2 ANQGSEA. Trimming cost V 4 bases and J 0 bases, with 12 bases left between them. CDR3 length equals 14 residues. Here the CDR3 DNA reads TGCAGCGTTGGTGGGGCGACGATGAACACTGAAGCTTTCTTT. Protein sequence: CSVGGATMNTEAFF.

Details on this clone: One end of the junction does not line up with germline, which may come from a read error. V usage is TRBV7-7 and J usage is TRBJ2-2, with TRBD1 as a possible D gene (5 bases). The CDR3 is 14 amino acids. CDR1 and CDR2 (germline): SSHAT, FNYEAQ (reference sequence). CDR3 sequence reads: CASSLGAGTGELFF. CDR3 bases: TGTGCTAGCAGCTTAGGGGCAGGTACCGGGGAGCTGTTTTTT.

V is TRBV4-3 and J is TRBJ2-7; no reliable D call. The CDR3 extends over 14 amino acids. Per germline, CDR1 LGHNA and CDR2 YSLEER. The germline V and J ends were trimmed by 4 bases and 0 bases, with 10 bases remaining between them. For the CDR3, the DNA is TGCGCCAGCAGCCCCGCAGGAACCTCCTACGAGCAGTACTTC. Translation gives CASSPAGTSYEQYF.

The genes are TRBV2 and TRBJ2-7; D is undetermined. Germline V gives CDR1 SNHLY, CDR2 FYNNEI. V was shortened by 2 bases and J by 4 bases, with 0 bases between the two germline ends. The CDR3 consists of 10 residues. The CDR3 DNA reads as TGTGCCAGCAGTGAATACGAGCAGTACTTC. This gives the protein CASSEYEQYF.

The gene calls are TRBV4-3 and TRBJ2-7; D unclear. Trimming stripped 0 bases from V and 3 bases from J, with 12 bases between. The length of the CDR3 is 15 residues. Germline V gene lookup returns CDR1 LGHNA and CDR2 YSLEER. Here the CDR3 DNA reads TGCGCCAGCAGCCAAGATAGGACCGTTTACTACGAGCAGTACTTC. Protein product: CASSQDRTVYYEQYF.

The J gene is TRBJ2-7, the V gene TRBV19; 9 bases match TRBD1. Per germline, CDR1 LNHDA and CDR2 SQIVND (reference sequence). J lost 1 base, V lost 7 bases, and 5 bases had no gene match. The CDR3 length is 14 residues. CDR3 coding DNA: TGTGCCAGTAACCCCGGGACAGGGTCCTACGAGCAGTACTTC. As protein: CASNPGTGSYEQYF.

This chain links TRBV7-2 with TRBJ2-7, with 12 bases fitting TRBD2. V shed 4 bases, J shed 3 bases, and the junction held 10 bases outside the gene matches. Germline values: CDR1 SGHTA, CDR2 FQGNSA. The CDR3 totals 17 residues. CDR3 in amino acids: CASSWASLAGGFYEQYF. CDR3 nucleotides: TGTGCCAGCAGCTGGGCCAGCCTAGCGGGAGGGTTCTACGAGCAGTACTTC. The full variable domain, with the rest looked up from reference TRBV7-2 and TRBJ2-7, is GAGVSQSPSNKVTEKGKDVELRCDPISGHTALYWYRQSLGQGLEFLIYFQGNSAPDKSGLPSDRFSAERTGGSVSTLTIQRTQQEDSAVYLCASSWASLAGGFYEQYFGPGTRLTVT.

The V call is TRBV7-3, the J call TRBJ1-1; D may be TRBD1 (5 bases). CDR3 length: 15 amino acids. V lost 4 bases to trimming and J lost 1 base, with 13 bases between them. Germline loops: CDR1 SGHTA, CDR2 FQGTGA. This CDR3 is CASSSLGTGNTEAFF. CDR3 coding DNA: TGTGCCAGCAGCTCGCTCGGGACGGGGAACACTGAAGCTTTCTTT.

The chain couples TRBV12-5 to TRBJ2-1, with D hard to call. Trimming cost V 7 bases and J 4 bases, with 11 bases left between them. The length of the CDR3 is 13 residues. Germline V gene data show CDR1 as LGHNT and CDR2 as FRNRAP. The CDR3 here is CASALPGYNEQFF. CDR3 sequence (DNA): TGTGCTAGTGCCTTGCCTGGGTACAATGAGCAGTTCTTC.

This clone has a handful of counts. The CDR3 sequence: CASSIGQGRNIQYF. In DNA, the CDR3 is TGTGCCAGCAGCATTGGACAGGGAAGGAACATTCAGTACTTC. The chain uses TRBV9 and TRBJ2-4; 8 bases match TRBD1. Germline V gives CDR1 SGDLS, CDR2 YYNGEE. The CDR3 covers 14 residues. Trimming removed 4 bases from V and 7 bases from J; junction bases left unmatched: 7.

Here the CDR3 reads CASSPGTHNEQFF. The CDR3 region has the DNA TGTGCCAGCAGCCCCGGGACCCATAATGAGCAGTTCTTC. The chain uses TRBV11-1 and TRBJ2-1; tentatively, D is TRBD1 or TRBD2 (5 bases each). Germline assignment: CDR1 SGHAT and CDR2 FQDESV (reference sequence). The CDR3 is 13 amino acids. Between the trimmed V and J ends, which lost 5 bases and 7 bases, there was a span of 12 bases.

The table lists this clone with a few counts. V usage is TRBV20-1 and J usage is TRBJ1-1; D is unclear. V lost 6 bases to trimming and J lost 6 bases, with 11 bases between them. This CDR3 spans 11 amino acids. Germline loops: CDR1 DFQATT, CDR2 SNEGSKA (reference sequence). CDR3 nucleotides: TGCAGTGCAGACGGGGAGTCTGAAGCTTTCTTT. This translates into CSADGESEAFF.

This rearrangement joins TRBV30 to TRBJ2-7, with 10 bases matching TRBD1. CDR1 is GTSNPN, CDR2 SVGIG, per germline (reference sequence). Losses at the gene ends were 0 bases for V and 5 bases for J; bases not matched to a gene: 7. The CDR3 is 15 amino acids. CDR3 nucleotides: TGTGCCTGGAGTGTTGGACAGGGGGTAATCGACGAGCAGTACTTC. It encodes CAWSVGQGVIDEQYF.

Concerning this clone itself: The junction differs from germline at one of its ends, possibly a read error. The rearrangement joins TRBV7-2 to TRBJ1-2; no clear D gene. The CDR3 runs 17 residues. Looked up from germline, CDR1 is SGHTA and CDR2 is FQGNSA. In DNA form, the CDR3 reads TGTGCCAGCACCTTACTTTTGAGTCCGGGAAGGAGGGATGGCTACACCTTC. Translated: CASTLLLSPGRRDGYTF.

The chain couples TRBV13 to TRBJ2-1; 9 bases match TRBD1. V shed 5 bases and J 2 bases; nucleotides not matched to a gene: 7. Germline loops: CDR1 PRHDT, CDR2 FYEKMQ (reference sequence). The CDR3 is made up of 16 amino acids. The DNA of the CDR3 is TGTGCCAGCAGCCTAGAGGGGACAGGGCCCTACAATGAGCAGTTCTTC. As protein: CASSLEGTGPYNEQFF.

This clone was counted a few times. The chain recombines TRBV5-4 with TRBJ2-1, with 8 bases lining up with TRBD1. The J segment lost 2 bases and the V segment lost 1 base, leaving 2 bases of the junction unmatched. The V gene's germline CDR1 is SGHNT and CDR2 YYREEE (reference sequence). The CDR3 totals 15 residues. The chain's CDR3 is CASSLWTGPYNEQFF. CDR3 bases: TGTGCCAGCAGCTTGTGGACAGGGCCCTACAATGAGCAGTTCTTC.

The chain carries TRBV28 and TRBJ2-5; no clear D. The better agreement between TRBJ2-7 and the DNA end casts doubt on the J call. Germline assignment: CDR1 MDHEN and CDR2 SYDVKM. The CDR3 runs 16 residues. In nucleotides, the CDR3 is TGTGCCAGCAGTTTAGCGTCTCGGCAGGTCTCCTACGAGCAGTACTTC. Translated, it gives CASSLASRQVSYEQYF.

The CDR3 is CASSLYGTAHNEQFF. CDR3 sequence (DNA): TGTGCCAGCAGTCTGTACGGGACAGCGCATAATGAGCAGTTCTTC. The chain is built from TRBV2 and TRBJ2-1; TRBD1 aligns across 7 bases. This CDR3 has 15 amino acids. Germline V gives CDR1 SNHLY, CDR2 FYNNEI. V was clipped by 5 bases and J by 7 bases; unmatched bases: 11.

Only a few counts were recorded for this clone. The chain has TRBV10-3 and TRBJ1-2, with unresolved D. This CDR3 is built from 10 residues. Trimming took 8 bases from V and 6 from J, leaving 7 bases between them. Germline V gene data show CDR1 as ENHRY and CDR2 as SYGVKD. The chain's CDR3 is CAIGTDGYTF. The CDR3 DNA reads as TGTGCCATCGGAACCGATGGCTACACCTTC.

The chain is built from TRBV5-1 and TRBJ2-1, with 9 bases that match TRBD2. Losses at the gene ends were 3 bases for V and 3 bases for J; bases not matched to a gene: 4. Germline CDR1 SGHRS, CDR2 YFSETQ. The CDR3 is 15 amino acids. The CDR3 reads CASSSGTSRYNEQFF. The CDR3 region has the DNA TGCGCCAGCAGCTCCGGGACTAGCCGCTACAATGAGCAGTTCTTC.

The V gene is TRBV4-3, the J gene TRBJ2-1; D is possibly TRBD2 (6 bases). Per germline, CDR1 LGHNA and CDR2 YSLEER. The length of the CDR3 is 16 residues. Trimming cost V 3 bases and J 2 bases, with 14 bases left between them. CDR3 sequence reads: CASSHEGGGAYNEQFF. The CDR3 nucleotides are TGCGCCAGCAGCCACGAAGGTGGAGGGGCCTACAATGAGCAGTTCTTC.

V and J are TRBV4-3 and TRBJ1-6; D gene ambiguous. Germline-derived CDR1 and CDR2 are LGHNA and YSLEER. This CDR3 has 18 residues. The V and J ends lost 4 bases and 1 base respectively, with 17 bases between them. The CDR3 sequence: CASSRLDGLGSYNSPLHF. The CDR3 DNA sequence: TGCGCCAGCAGCCGCTTGGACGGGCTTGGATCCTATAATTCACCCCTCCACTTT.